Given below is one T cell receptor beta chain in context. As yet, its antigen is unknown. The record originates from a study of T cells after yellow fever vaccination. Broader study findings: Weaker overall was a secondary response that nonetheless peaked faster, on day 5 versus 15. Some clonotypes, a small share, were shared between CD4 and CD8 compartments.

Generation of TCR cDNA used 5'RACE template switching (which added a universal primer site and UMIs). TCRdb itself ran the 5' RACE reads through MiXCR, one entry per CDR3 protein. The sample consists of 200,000 to 250,000 distinct CDR3 sequences, 6.5% to 8.5% of them appearing once. Trimming took 5 bases from V and 5 from J, leaving 19 bases between them. This CDR3 is built from 15 residues. Germline-derived CDR1 and CDR2 are SGHRS and YFSETQ. Specimen: CD4+ T cells sorted from PBMCs, collected 15 days after the yellow fever booster vaccination. The chain couples TRBV5-1 to TRBJ2-5, with a weak D call TRBD2 (6 bases). The receptor was derived from a man under 40 who received the YFV17D yellow fever vaccine. The CDR3 sequence: CASSKGGWPGETQYF. Written as DNA, the CDR3 is TGCGCCAGCAGTAAGGGAGGTTGGCCGGGGGAGACCCAGTACTTC. The full variable domain, its missing parts supplied by reference TRBV5-1 and TRBJ2-5, is KAGVTQTPRYLIKTRGQQVTLSCSPISGHRSVSWYQQTPGQGLQFLFEYFSETQRNKGNFPGRFSGRQFSNSRSEMNVSTLELGDSALYLCASSKGGWPGETQYFGPGTRLLVL.